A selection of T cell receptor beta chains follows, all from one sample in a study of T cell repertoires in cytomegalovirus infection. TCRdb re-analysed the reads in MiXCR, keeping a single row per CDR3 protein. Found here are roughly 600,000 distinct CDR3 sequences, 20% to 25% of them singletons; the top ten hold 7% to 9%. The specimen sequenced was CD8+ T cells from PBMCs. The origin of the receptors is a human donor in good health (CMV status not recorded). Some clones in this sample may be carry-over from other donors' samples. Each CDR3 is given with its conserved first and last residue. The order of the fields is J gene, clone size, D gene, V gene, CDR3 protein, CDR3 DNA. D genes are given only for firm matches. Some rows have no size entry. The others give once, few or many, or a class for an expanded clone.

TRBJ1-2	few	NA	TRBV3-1	CASRKTGDAGGYTF	TGTGCCAGCAGAAAGACAGGAGATGCAGGTGGCTACACCTTC
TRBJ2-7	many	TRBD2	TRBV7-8	CASSPIAGVTYEQYF	TGTGCCAGCAGCCCAATCGCGGGGGTAACCTACGAGCAGTACTTC
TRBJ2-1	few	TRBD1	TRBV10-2	CASSASTGGSYNEQFF	TGCGCCAGCAGCGCCTCTACAGGGGGTTCCTACAATGAGCAGTTCTTC
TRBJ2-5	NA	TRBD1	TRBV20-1	CSARDEGQGGTVETQYF	TGCAGTGCTAGAGATGAGGGACAGGGTGGCACGGTAGAGACCCAGTACTTC
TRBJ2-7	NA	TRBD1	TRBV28	CASSGKGASREQYF	TGTGCCAGCAGTGGCAAGGGGGCATCCCGCGAGCAGTACTTC
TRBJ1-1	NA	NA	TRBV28	CASNPLRGANTEAFF	TGTGCCAGCAACCCATTGAGAGGGGCGAACACTGAAGCTTTCTTT
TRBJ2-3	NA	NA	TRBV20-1	CSAREIPAPTDTQYF	TGCAGTGCTAGAGAGATCCCCGCCCCCACAGATACGCAGTATTTT
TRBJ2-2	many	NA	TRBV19	CASSMGLLNTGELFF	TGTGCCAGTAGTATGGGACTTCTGAACACCGGGGAGCTGTTTTTT
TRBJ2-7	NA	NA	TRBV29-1	CSVGGGFYEQYF	TGCAGCGTTGGTGGGGGCTTCTACGAGCAGTACTTC
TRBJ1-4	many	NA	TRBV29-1	CSGGREGGNEKLFF	TGCAGCGGGGGCAGGGAAGGCGGTAATGAAAAACTGTTTTTT
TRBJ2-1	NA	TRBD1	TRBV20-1	CSATGTGGYEQFF	TGCAGTGCCACCGGGACAGGGGGCTATGAGCAGTTCTTC
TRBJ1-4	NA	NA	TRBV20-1	CSARDWTTNEKLFF	TGCAGTGCTAGAGATTGGACAACTAATGAAAAACTGTTTTTT
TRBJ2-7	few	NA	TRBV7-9	CASSLRQSYEQYF	TGTGCCAGCAGCTTACGACAGTCCTACGAGCAGTACTTC
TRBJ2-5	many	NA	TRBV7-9	CASSLGYQETQYF	TGTGCCAGCAGCTTAGGGTACCAAGAGACCCAGTACTTC
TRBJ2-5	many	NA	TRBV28	CASSPRDWPETQYF	TGTGCCAGCAGTCCTCGGGATTGGCCAGAGACCCAGTACTTC
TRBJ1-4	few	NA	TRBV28	CASSLGTSTNEKLFF	TGTGCCAGCAGTTTAGGGACATCAACTAATGAAAAACTGTTTTTT
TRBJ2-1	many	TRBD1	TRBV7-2	CASSSGGQVHNEQFF	TGTGCCAGCAGCTCTGGGGGACAGGTACACAATGAGCAGTTCTTC
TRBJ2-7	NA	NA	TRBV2	CASRSGKTYEQYF	TGTGCCAGCAGATCAGGGAAAACCTACGAGCAGTACTTC
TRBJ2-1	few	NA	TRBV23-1	CASSQSGSTGQSSYNEQFF	TGCGCCAGCAGTCAATCGGGGTCGACAGGCCAGAGCTCCTACAATGAGCAGTTCTTC
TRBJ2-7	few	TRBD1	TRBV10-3	CAILIKGTGGNEQYF	TGTGCCATCCTTATTAAAGGGACAGGGGGCAACGAGCAGTACTTC
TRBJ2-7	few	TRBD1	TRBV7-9	CASSLLGTGGDEQYF	TGTGCCAGCAGCTTGCTAGGGACAGGGGGGGACGAGCAGTACTTC
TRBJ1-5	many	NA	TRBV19	CASSSSGQNQPQHF	TGTGCCAGTAGTTCATCCGGACAGAATCAGCCCCAGCATTTT
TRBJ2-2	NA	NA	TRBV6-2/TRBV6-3	CASRLLGNQAGMTGELFF	TGTGCCAGCAGACTCCTGGGGAATCAAGCAGGGATGACCGGGGAGCTGTTTTTT
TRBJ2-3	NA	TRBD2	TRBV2	CASSGPTSGRPTDTQYF	TGTGCCAGCAGTGGACCGACTAGCGGGAGACCCACAGATACGCAGTATTTT
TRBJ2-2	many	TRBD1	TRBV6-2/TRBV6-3	CASSSPTGPSGELFF	TGTGCCAGCAGTTCCCCGACAGGGCCTTCCGGGGAGCTGTTTTTT
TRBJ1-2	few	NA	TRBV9	CASSAPDRNYGYTF	TGTGCCAGCAGCGCTCCGGACAGAAACTATGGCTACACCTTC
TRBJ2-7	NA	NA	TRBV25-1	CASSEHGREQYF	TGTGCCAGCAGTGAACATGGGCGCGAGCAGTACTTC
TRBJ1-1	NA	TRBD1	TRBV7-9	CASSTVGGLRQGNTEAFF	TGTGCCAGCAGCACAGTGGGGGGTCTCCGACAGGGGAACACTGAAGCTTTCTTT
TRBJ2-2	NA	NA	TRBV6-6	CATRGRAQYTGELFF	TGTGCCACCCGGGGGCGGGCACAATACACCGGGGAGCTGTTTTTT
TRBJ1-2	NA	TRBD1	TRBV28	CASSPRRDRTSHGYTF	TGTGCCAGCAGTCCACGCCGGGACAGGACATCCCATGGCTACACCTTC
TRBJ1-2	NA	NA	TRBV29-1	CSAPASDNYGYTF	TGCAGCGCCCCGGCCAGTGATAACTATGGCTACACCTTC
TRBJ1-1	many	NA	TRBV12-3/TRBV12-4	CASTPDWINTEAFF	TGTGCCAGCACCCCCGACTGGATTAACACTGAAGCTTTCTTT
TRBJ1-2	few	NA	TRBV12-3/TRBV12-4	CASSPGRPWSYGYTF	TGTGCCAGCAGCCCCGGACGCCCTTGGAGCTATGGCTACACCTTC
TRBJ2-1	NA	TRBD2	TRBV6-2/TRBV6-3	CASFEGTSVYNEQFF	TGTGCCAGTTTCGAAGGGACTAGCGTTTACAATGAGCAGTTCTTC
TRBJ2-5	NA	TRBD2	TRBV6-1	CASSTSGGSQETQYF	TGTGCCAGCTCGACTAGCGGGGGGTCCCAAGAGACCCAGTACTTC
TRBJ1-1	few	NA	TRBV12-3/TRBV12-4	CASEGEFEAFF	TGTGCCTCCGAGGGGGAATTTGAAGCTTTCTTT
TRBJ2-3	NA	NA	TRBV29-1	CSVEVVGARIDTQYF	TGCAGCGTTGAAGTCGTTGGGGCAAGGATAGATACGCAGTATTTT
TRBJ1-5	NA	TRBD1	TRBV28	CASSLGTGGSNQPQHF	TGTGCCAGCAGTCTTGGGACAGGGGGAAGCAATCAGCCCCAGCATTTT
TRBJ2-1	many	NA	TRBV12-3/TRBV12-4	CASSFGREQFF	TGTGCCAGCAGTTTTGGGCGTGAGCAGTTCTTC
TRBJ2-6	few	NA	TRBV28	CASRGRTSGANVLTF	TGTGCCAGCCGAGGGAGGACCTCTGGGGCCAACGTCCTGACTTTC
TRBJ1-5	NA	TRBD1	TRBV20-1	CSARPGTGENQPQHF	TGCAGTGCTAGACCCGGGACAGGGGAAAATCAGCCCCAGCATTTT
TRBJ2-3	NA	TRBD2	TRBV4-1	CASSQEPTSGGQGDTQYF	TGTGCCAGCAGCCAAGAACCGACTAGCGGGGGGCAGGGAGATACGCAGTATTTT
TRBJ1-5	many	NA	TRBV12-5	CASGWGTGQPQHF	TGTGCTAGTGGTTGGGGGACGGGGCAGCCCCAGCATTTT
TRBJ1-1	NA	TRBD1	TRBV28	CASSLRGRTLNTEAFF	TGTGCCAGCAGTTTAAGGGGGCGAACCTTGAACACTGAAGCTTTCTTT
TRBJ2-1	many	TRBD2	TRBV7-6	CASSVSGGAVNEQFF	TGTGCCAGCAGCGTTAGCGGGGGGGCGGTCAATGAGCAGTTCTTC
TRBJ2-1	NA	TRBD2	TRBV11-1	CASSGERGGSYNEQFF	TGTGCCAGCAGCGGCGAGCGGGGGGGCTCCTACAATGAGCAGTTCTTC
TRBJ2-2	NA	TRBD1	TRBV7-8	CASWDRSNTGELFF	TGTGCCAGTTGGGACAGGTCGAACACCGGGGAGCTGTTTTTT
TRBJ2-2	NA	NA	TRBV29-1	CSVEGNTGELFF	TGCAGCGTTGAAGGGAACACCGGGGAGCTGTTTTTT
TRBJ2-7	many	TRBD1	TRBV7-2	CASSLGDRADEQYF	TGTGCCAGCAGCTTAGGGGACAGGGCGGACGAGCAGTACTTC
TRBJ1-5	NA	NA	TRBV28	CASSSPFSNEGNQPQHF	TGTGCCAGCAGTTCCCCTTTTTCCAACGAGGGCAATCAGCCCCAGCATTTT
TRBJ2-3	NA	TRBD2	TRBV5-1	CASSHGLAGGLSTDTQYF	TGCGCCAGCAGTCATGGACTAGCGGGGGGCCTTAGCACAGATACGCAGTATTTT
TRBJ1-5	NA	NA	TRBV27	CASSLGGRHQPQHF	TGTGCCAGCAGTTTGGGGGGGCGCCATCAGCCCCAGCATTTT
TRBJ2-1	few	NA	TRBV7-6	CASSLGVGTNSYNEQFF	TGTGCCAGCAGCTTAGGGGTTGGGACCAACTCCTACAATGAGCAGTTCTTC
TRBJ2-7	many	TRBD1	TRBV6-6	CASSYGDSADEQYF	TGTGCCAGCAGTTACGGGGACAGCGCGGATGAGCAGTACTTC
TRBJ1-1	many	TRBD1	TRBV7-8	CASSQDRRNTEAFF	TGTGCCAGCAGCCAGGACAGGAGGAACACTGAAGCTTTCTTT
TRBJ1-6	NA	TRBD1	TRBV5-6	CASRRTLQGAGSPLHF	TGTGCCAGCAGGCGTACGCTACAGGGGGCGGGTTCACCCCTCCACTTT
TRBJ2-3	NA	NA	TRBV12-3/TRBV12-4	CARSLWTTTDTQYF	TGTGCCAGAAGTCTATGGACTACCACAGATACGCAGTATTTT
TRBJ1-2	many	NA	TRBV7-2	CASSLAFVQTVDGYTF	TGTGCCAGCAGCTTAGCTTTCGTTCAGACTGTCGATGGCTACACCTTC
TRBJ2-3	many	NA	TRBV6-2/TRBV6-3	CASSYVREADTQYF	TGTGCCAGCAGTTACGTCAGGGAAGCAGATACGCAGTATTTT
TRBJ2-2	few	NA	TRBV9	CASSAETATGELFF	TGTGCCAGCAGCGCCGAGACGGCCACCGGGGAGCTGTTTTTT